The 16 T cell receptor beta chains below come from one sample, sequenced in a study of T cells in Graves' hyperthyroidism and ophthalmopathy. Authors of the study amplified TCR beta CDR3 regions from RNA transcripts. During a first-round RT-PCR of the TCR CDR3, the HTBI primer set was used. TCRdb reanalysed the multiplex PCR reads using MiXCR and keeps one entry per CDR3 protein. The sample shows 280,000 or so distinct CDR3 sequences, roughly 15% of them seen only once. Sequencing was carried out using blood. These TCRs come from a woman aged 50 to 65 with Graves' hyperthyroidism that later progressed to Graves' ophthalmopathy.

The sample holds many counts of this clonotype. The chain joins TRBV6-1 to TRBJ2-3; no reliable D call. V dropped 7 bases and J dropped 3 bases, with 11 bases sitting between them. The germline V gene has CDR1 MNHNS and CDR2 SASEGT. This CDR3 region has 13 residues. As DNA, the CDR3 is TGTGCCAGCACTAGAATCCCAACAGATACGCAGTATTTT. As protein: CASTRIPTDTQYF.

In its sample, this clonotype was seen many times. This chain links TRBV5-1 with TRBJ1-2, with 8 bases that match TRBD1. Germline assignment: CDR1 SGHRS and CDR2 YFSETQ. V lost 2 bases and J lost 8; bases outside the gene matches: 8. There are 14 residues in the CDR3. The CDR3 sequence is CASSLLDRGGGYTF. The CDR3 nucleotides are TGCGCCAGCAGCTTACTTGACAGGGGTGGAGGCTACACCTTC. The variable domain in full, completed from reference TRBV5-1 and TRBJ1-2, reads KAGVTQTPRYLIKTRGQQVTLSCSPISGHRSVSWYQQTPGQGLQFLFEYFSETQRNKGNFPGRFSGRQFSNSRSEMNVSTLELGDSALYLCASSLLDRGGGYTFGSGTRLTVV.

The chain uses TRBV29-1 and TRBJ1-4, with 9 positions matching TRBD1. J gave up 8 bases and V 6 bases, and 16 bases lay outside the gene matches. This CDR3 has 16 residues. Germline CDR1 reads SQVTM; CDR2 reads ANQGSEA. The CDR3 reads CSVVKGTGLRGEKLFF. The CDR3 coding sequence is TGCAGCGTCGTCAAGGGGACAGGGCTCCGGGGGGAAAAACTGTTTTTT.

At least ten counts were recorded for this clonotype. The chain employs TRBV20-1 and TRBJ2-7, with D possibly being TRBD1 (5 bases). The CDR3 extends over 15 amino acids. V lost 1 base to trimming and J lost 2 bases, with 15 bases between them. Germline assignment: CDR1 DFQATT and CDR2 SNEGSKA (reference sequence). In DNA form, the CDR3 reads TGCAGTGCTAGAGTCCGGCAGGGCCTAACCTACGAGCAGTACTTC. Translated, it gives CSARVRQGLTYEQYF.

This clonotype was seen repeatedly, ten times or more. The genes are TRBV28 and TRBJ2-4; 7 nucleotides agree with TRBD2. Germline V gene data show CDR1 as MDHEN and CDR2 as SYDVKM. V lost 8 bases and J lost 7; bases outside the gene matches: 5. The CDR3 consists of 12 residues. CDR3 coding DNA: TGTGCCAGCTCAGTAGCGGGTAACATTCAGTACTTC. Protein sequence: CASSVAGNIQYF.

The rearrangement links TRBV27 to TRBJ2-7, with D possibly being TRBD2 (5 bases). This CDR3 region has 13 residues. CDR1 is MNHEY, CDR2 SMNVEV, per germline (reference sequence). V lost 2 bases and J lost 3, with 8 bases in between. The CDR3, as DNA: TGTGCCAGCAGTTTAGGACTTAACTACGAGCAGTACTTC. Translation: CASSLGLNYEQYF.

The V gene is TRBV3-1, the J gene TRBJ1-2; D is undetermined. Germline assignment: CDR1 LGHDT and CDR2 YNNKEL (reference sequence). CDR3 size: 13 residues. V shed 4 bases and J shed 11 bases, with 17 bases lying between them. CDR3 nucleotides: TGTGCCAGCAGCCTACAGTCGAGGTCCGCATACACCTTC. It encodes CASSLQSRSAYTF.

This clonotype was counted at least ten times. The chain has TRBV2 and TRBJ1-2; D not certain. In germline, CDR1 is SNHLY, CDR2 FYNNEI. CDR3 length: 13 amino acids. The germline V and J ends were trimmed by 7 bases and 5 bases, with 14 bases remaining between them. CDR3 sequence reads: CASNLLTLYGYTF. As DNA, the CDR3 is TGTGCCAGCAACCTCCTAACACTATATGGCTACACCTTC.

This clonotype was detected a few times. The CDR3 protein is CASSVDRIPRRNTEAFF. The CDR3 DNA follows: TGTGCCAGCAGCGTAGACAGGATCCCCCGTCGGAACACTGAAGCTTTCTTT. The chain uses TRBV9 and TRBJ1-1; D perhaps matches TRBD1 (5 bases). Germline V gene sequence: CDR1 SGDLS, CDR2 YYNGEE. The CDR3 is made up of 17 amino acids. V was cut by 0 bases and J by 1 base, with 16 bases left in between.

The sample holds many counts of this clonotype. The V and J genes are TRBV20-1 and TRBJ1-5; a weak D match, TRBD1 (6 bases). Germline loops: CDR1 DFQATT, CDR2 SNEGSKA (reference sequence). This CDR3 is built from 15 residues. The V gene lost 5 bases and the J gene lost 4 bases, with 18 bases spanning the gap. The CDR3 sequence is CSAPHPQQGNQPQHF. The CDR3 DNA is TGCAGTGCTCCACACCCCCAACAGGGTAATCAGCCCCAGCATTTT.

Ten or more counts support this clonotype. The chain employs TRBV7-8 and TRBJ2-7; D might be TRBD2 (6 bases). V was pared by 1 base and J by 3 bases, with 10 bases between. This CDR3 has 14 residues. Germline assignment: CDR1 SGHVS and CDR2 FQNEAQ. CDR3 sequence (DNA): TGTGCCAGCAGCTTAGTAGTGCGGGGCTACGAGCAGTACTTC. This encodes CASSLVVRGYEQYF.

This clonotype was seen ten or more times. V gene TRBV11-2 combines with J gene TRBJ1-2, with D tentatively TRBD1 (5 bases). The V gene lost 4 bases and the J gene lost 7 bases, with 13 bases spanning the gap. CDR1 and CDR2 (germline): SGHAT, FQNNGV. The CDR3 is 13 amino acids. CDR3 sequence reads: CASSSPGYSGYTF. In DNA, the CDR3 is TGTGCCAGCAGCTCCCCAGGGTACAGTGGCTACACCTTC.

V gene TRBV14 combines with J gene TRBJ1-2; tentative D call: TRBD1 (5 bases). V shed 3 bases and J shed 2 bases, with 13 bases lying between them. The CDR3 consists of 15 residues. Germline assignment: CDR1 SGHDN and CDR2 FVKESK. CDR3 protein: CASSHFSGRNYGYTF. CDR3 coding DNA: TGTGCCAGCAGCCATTTCTCAGGGAGAAACTATGGCTACACCTTC.

There are many counts of this clonotype. The chain recombines TRBV2 with TRBJ2-3; 7 nucleotides match TRBD1. J was trimmed by 4 bases and V by 6 bases; bases with no gene match: 10. In germline, CDR1 is SNHLY, CDR2 FYNNEI. The CDR3 runs to 15 residues. Here the CDR3 reads CASSPRTGRSDTQYF. The CDR3 bases are TGTGCCAGCAGCCCTAGGACAGGTCGGTCAGATACGCAGTATTTT.

This clonotype was counted between two and nine times. The rearrangement uses TRBV12-5 and TRBJ1-1, with 9 bases that match TRBD1. Per the germline V gene, CDR1 is LGHNT and CDR2 is FRNRAP. The trim removed 0 bases at V and 1 base at J, leaving 12 bases unmatched. This CDR3 is 19 amino acids long. The CDR3 here is CASGLVLSGTGYGNTEAFF. CDR3 sequence (DNA): TGTGCTAGTGGTTTGGTACTATCCGGGACAGGGTACGGGAACACTGAAGCTTTCTTT.

This clonotype was seen many times. The chain has TRBV20-1 and TRBJ2-7; weak D call: TRBD1 (6 bases). CDR3 length: 17 amino acids. The germline gives CDR1 DFQATT, CDR2 SNEGSKA (reference sequence). Trimming took off 4 bases at V and 0 bases at J, with 22 bases between the two ends. In DNA, the CDR3 is TGCAGTGCTATCAGTGAGGGAGTGGACAGCAACTCCTACGAGCAGTACTTC. Translation: CSAISEGVDSNSYEQYF.